These T cell receptor beta chains were read from a single sample in a study of shared clonotypes between healthy human individuals. Sequencing was performed with immunoSEQ multiplex PCR; in TCRdb, only in-frame clones are kept and a portion is missing. This sample yields more than 150,000 clones, of which 90% to 95% are seen a single time; 0.067% belongs to the top ten. Sequencing was done on a sample of naive CD4+ T cells sorted from blood. These receptors all come from a woman in her 30s in good health. Each CDR3 is given with its conserved first and last residue. D genes are given only for firm matches. Rows may omit the clone size; those that give it use once, few, many or a size class.

CDR3 DNA | CDR3 protein | J gene | V gene | D gene | clone size
TGTGCCAGCAGTTCTCCAGTTTCCACCTACGAGCAGTACTTC | CASSSPVSTYEQYF | TRBJ2-7 | TRBV6-6 | . | .
TGTGCCAGCAGTTTCCAGGACAGGTTCTATGGCTACACCTTC | CASSFQDRFYGYTF | TRBJ1-2 | TRBV28 | TRBD1 | .
TGTGCCAGTAGTATAGATCTGTCCGGCATTGAAGCTTTCTTT | CASSIDLSGIEAFF | TRBJ1-1 | TRBV19 | . | .
TGTGCCAGTAGTTCTGGGGGCTACGAGCAGTACTTC | CASSSGGYEQYF | TRBJ2-7 | TRBV19 | . | .
TGTGCCAGCATCGACAGGAACACTGAAGCTTTCTTT | CASIDRNTEAFF | TRBJ1-1 | TRBV28 | . | .
TGCGCCAGCAGTGGACAGAAGGGGACCTATGGCTACACCTTC | CASSGQKGTYGYTF | TRBJ1-2 | TRBV10-2 | . | .
TGTGCCAGTAGTATAGACTGGACAGGGGGGGCACCCCTCCACTTT | CASSIDWTGGAPLHF | TRBJ1-6 | TRBV19 | TRBD1 | .
TGTGCCAGCAGTTCTCTTAATCAGCCCCAGCATTTT | CASSSLNQPQHF | TRBJ1-5 | TRBV28 | . | once
TGTGCCAGCAGCTTACTGTCGCGGGAGAGGGTACCAGATACGCAGTATTTT | CASSLLSRERVPDTQYF | TRBJ2-3 | TRBV7-9 | TRBD2 | once
TGTGCCAGCAGCCGATCTCAAGGGCGGTACGAGCAGTACTTC | CASSRSQGRYEQYF | TRBJ2-7 | TRBV28 | . | once
TGTGCCAGTAGGACAGGGTCGGCTAATGAAAAACTGTTTTTT | CASRTGSANEKLFF | TRBJ1-4 | TRBV19 | TRBD1 | .
TGCGCCAGCAGCTCATACATCCAGGGGAAGAACACTGAAGCTTTCTTT | CASSSYIQGKNTEAFF | TRBJ1-1 | TRBV4-1 | . | .
TGTGCCAGTAGTATGCGATGGTCAGGGACAGGGGTAGGCGCGCAGTACTTC | CASSMRWSGTGVGAQYF | TRBJ2-7 | TRBV19 | TRBD1 | .
TGTGCCAGTAGCGGATCCTACGAGCAGTACTTC | CASSGSYEQYF | TRBJ2-7 | TRBV10-3 | . | once
TGTGCCACCAGCAAGGGACAGGGAGAAAAACTGTTTTTT | CATSKGQGEKLFF | TRBJ1-4 | TRBV15 | TRBD1 | .
TGTGCCAGCAGTTGGACAGGGAGATTGGGCACTGAAGCTTTCTTT | CASSWTGRLGTEAFF | TRBJ1-1 | TRBV27 | TRBD1 | .
TGTGCCAGCAGCGGACTCAGCGGGGGCTCTACGAAGCAGTACTTC | CASSGLSGGSTKQYF | TRBJ2-7 | TRBV7-9 | TRBD2 | .
TGTGCCACCAGCAGAGAACTAGCGGGAGGGAGGCAGTACTTC | CATSRELAGGRQYF | TRBJ2-7 | TRBV15 | TRBD2 | .
TGTGCCAGCAGCTTAGTAAGCAGCCCAACTAATGAAAAACTGTTTTTT | CASSLVSSPTNEKLFF | TRBJ1-4 | TRBV7-9 | . | .
TGTGCCAGCAGACCTCAGGGGAATCCCTACAATGAGCAGTTCTTC | CASRPQGNPYNEQFF | TRBJ2-1 | TRBV6-5 | . | .
TGCGCCAGCAGCCAGTTCAGGAACACTGAAGCTTTCTTT | CASSQFRNTEAFF | TRBJ1-1 | TRBV4-1 | . | .
TGTGCCAGCAGTGAGAGGCTCCAAGAGACCCAGTACTTC | CASSERLQETQYF | TRBJ2-5 | TRBV2 | . | .
TGCGCCAGCAGCGTACTAGAAAGTGGGGCCTACGAGCAGTACTTC | CASSVLESGAYEQYF | TRBJ2-7 | TRBV5-1 | . | .
TGTGCCAGCAGCCAAGATACGGGAATCCGCGTGACAGGTGGGGAGCAGTACTTC | CASSQDTGIRVTGGEQYF | TRBJ2-7 | TRBV14 | . | .
TGTGCCAGCAGTTACGGGACTAGCGGTACCTACGAGCAGTACTTC | CASSYGTSGTYEQYF | TRBJ2-7 | TRBV6-6 | TRBD2 | .
TGCGCCAGCAGCTTGGCGGGGACAGGAGCCTACGAGCAGTACTTC | CASSLAGTGAYEQYF | TRBJ2-7 | TRBV5-1 | TRBD1 | .
TGTGCCAGCAGTGAACAGGGATCCCAAGAGACCCAGTACTTC | CASSEQGSQETQYF | TRBJ2-5 | TRBV6-1 | . | .
TGTGCCAGCAGTGCGGGTAGCGGGATGTCTGAGCAGTACTTC | CASSAGSGMSEQYF | TRBJ2-7 | TRBV2 | TRBD2 | .
TGTGCCAGCAGTGCCCGCAGGGACGAGCAGTACTTC | CASSARRDEQYF | TRBJ2-7 | TRBV6-1 | . | .
TGTGCCAGCAGTGATTATGATCGGGGAGCCAAAAACATTCAGTACTTC | CASSDYDRGAKNIQYF | TRBJ2-4 | TRBV6-1 | . | once
TGTGCCAGCAAGGACGGGCCGGGACGGGCCAACGTCCTGACTTTC | CASKDGPGRANVLTF | TRBJ2-6 | TRBV28 | . | .
TGTGCCAGCAGCCGGACAGGGAGTTTGGAGCCCCAGCATTTT | CASSRTGSLEPQHF | TRBJ1-5 | TRBV5-8 | TRBD1 | .
TGTGCCAGTAGTATAGACACAGGCCTCTATGGCTACACCTTC | CASSIDTGLYGYTF | TRBJ1-2 | TRBV19 | . | .
TGTGCCAGCAGCGTCGACAGGGATCCTCCTGGCTACACCTTC | CASSVDRDPPGYTF | TRBJ1-2 | TRBV7-8 | TRBD1 | .
TGTGCCAGCAGCCCGGGACTAGCGGTGGGGGCCGAGCAGTACTTC | CASSPGLAVGAEQYF | TRBJ2-7 | TRBV7-8 | TRBD2 | .
TGTGCCACCCAGAATGTCCCAGAAGACACCTACGAGCAGTACTTC | CATQNVPEDTYEQYF | TRBJ2-7 | TRBV28 | . | .
TGCGCCAGCAGCCAAGGGTCGGGCGGAAAGGAGTACGAGCAGTACTTC | CASSQGSGGKEYEQYF | TRBJ2-7 | TRBV4-1 | . | .
TGTGCCAGCAGTTCCCCTCGACAGGGATATAATGAAAAACTGTTTTTT | CASSSPRQGYNEKLFF | TRBJ1-4 | TRBV6-6 | TRBD1 | .
TGCAGCGTTGGGGGAGGTGGGACTGGGTACGAGCAGTACTTC | CSVGGGGTGYEQYF | TRBJ2-7 | TRBV29-1 | . | .
TGTGCCAGCAGTACCGGGAACTCCTACGAGCAGTACTTC | CASSTGNSYEQYF | TRBJ2-7 | TRBV2 | . | .
TGTGCCAGCTCACCACCGCCGGACGGTAGCAATCAGCCCCAGCATTTT | CASSPPPDGSNQPQHF | TRBJ1-5 | TRBV18 | . | few
TGTGCCAGTAGTATAGTAGGGACTAGCACCGGGGAGCTGTTTTTT | CASSIVGTSTGELFF | TRBJ2-2 | TRBV19 | TRBD2 | .
TGTGCCATCAGTGAGGTAAGGGACGAGCAGTACTTC | CAISEVRDEQYF | TRBJ2-7 | TRBV10-3 | . | once
TGTGCCAGCAGCCCGGGACTAGCGAACACCTACGAGCAGTACTTC | CASSPGLANTYEQYF | TRBJ2-7 | TRBV7-7 | TRBD2 | .
TGTGCCAGCAGTAACCGGGACAGGGAAAGCAATGAGCAGTTCTTC | CASSNRDRESNEQFF | TRBJ2-1 | TRBV27 | TRBD1 | .
TGTGCCAGCAGTAGGTTTGGGGGACGCGAGCAGTACTTC | CASSRFGGREQYF | TRBJ2-7 | TRBV27 | . | .
TGTGCCAGCTCACCGAACCGGGACAGCTACACAGATACGCAGTATTTT | CASSPNRDSYTDTQYF | TRBJ2-3 | TRBV18 | TRBD1 | .
TGTGCCAGCAGTTTATTACGGGACGAGCAGTACTTC | CASSLLRDEQYF | TRBJ2-7 | TRBV28 | . | .
TGTGCCAGCAGTAACAAAGTCTTTACTAGCGGGAAAGAGACCCAGTACTTC | CASSNKVFTSGKETQYF | TRBJ2-5 | TRBV28 | TRBD2 | .
TGTGCCAGCAGTTTTGCCAGGGGCCTCTACGAGCAGTACTTC | CASSFARGLYEQYF | TRBJ2-7 | TRBV28 | . | .
TGTGCCACCAGCAGAGATGGTGGCTACACCTTC | CATSRDGGYTF | TRBJ1-2 | TRBV15 | . | .
TGTGCCAGCGGCGTACCAGGCACAGATACGCAGTATTTT | CASGVPGTDTQYF | TRBJ2-3 | TRBV9 | . | .